This T cell receptor (beta chain) was identified in a study of cytomegalovirus exposure and HLA in healthy donors. The CDR3 runs 15 residues. From germline, CDR1 is SGHTS and CDR2 YDEGEE. V dropped 1 base and J dropped 0 bases, with 8 bases sitting between them. The PCR was carried out with 60 Vbeta primers and 13 Jbeta primers. Produced via immunoSEQ multiplex PCR; TCRdb's table is partial and in-frame only. This table holds about 170,000 clones, roughly 84% found once. The receptor was isolated from a male donor in good health and CMV-seronegative. The chain couples TRBV5-8 to TRBJ1-3; D is unclear. Sequenced: PBMCs. The CDR3 reads CASSLRRDSGNTIYF. The CDR3 DNA reads as TGTGCCAGCAGCTTGCGCCGGGACTCTGGAAACACCATATATTTT.